The clone carrying this TCR beta chain showed up many times. No antigen is known for it. The sample comes from a study of T cells after yellow fever vaccination. TCRdb re-called the 5' RACE reads with MiXCR, one entry per CDR3 protein. The sample includes 90,000 to 130,000 distinct CDR3 sequences, approximately 8.4% seen only once; the top ten take roughly 23%. V was clipped by 8 bases and J by 1 base, with 19 bases between them. Germline loops: CDR1 SNHLY, CDR2 FYNNEI. The CDR3 spans 16 residues. Study findings and constraints: Any FACS-sorted repertoire could hold abundant clonotypes that contaminate it from the bulk population.

The receptor was isolated from a man aged 30 to 39 who received the YFV17D yellow fever vaccine. The rearrangement links TRBV2 to TRBJ2-3; D perhaps matches TRBD2 (6 bases). Sample: CD8+ T cells sorted from PBMCs, taken 45 days after the yellow fever booster vaccination. The CDR3 DNA sequence: TGTGCCAGCCTTGACGGAGGGAGCTGGGGCACAGATACGCAGTATTTT. It yields the protein CASLDGGSWGTDTQYF. Full variable domain (outside the CDR3, taken from reference TRBV2 and TRBJ2-3): EPEVTQTPSHQVTQMGQEVILRCVPISNHLYFYWYRQILGQKVEFLVSFYNNEISEKSEIFDDQFSVERPDGSNFTLKIRSTKLEDSAMYFCASLDGGSWGTDTQYFGPGTRLTVL.